This T cell receptor beta chain was documented in a study of OX40 agonist ivuxolimab in advanced cancers. Germline values: CDR1 SNHLY, CDR2 FYNNEI. Trimming removed 5 bases from V and 5 bases from J, with 10 bases in between. There are 12 residues in the CDR3. Sequenced by immunoSEQ multiplex PCR; TCRdb stores in-frame clones only, minus some. The sample contains fewer than 90,000 clones, about 82% of which appear only once. The origin of this receptor is an adult with an advanced solid tumor such as melanoma, head and neck, liver or kidney cancer. V gene TRBV2 combines with J gene TRBJ2-7; D remains ambiguous. This specimen was CD4+ or CD8+ T cells sorted from blood, taken in a trial of the OX40 agonist ivuxolimab. The DNA of the CDR3 is TGTGCCAGCAGTCAAGTAGTCAACGAGCAGTACTTC. Amino acid sequence: CASSQVVNEQYF.